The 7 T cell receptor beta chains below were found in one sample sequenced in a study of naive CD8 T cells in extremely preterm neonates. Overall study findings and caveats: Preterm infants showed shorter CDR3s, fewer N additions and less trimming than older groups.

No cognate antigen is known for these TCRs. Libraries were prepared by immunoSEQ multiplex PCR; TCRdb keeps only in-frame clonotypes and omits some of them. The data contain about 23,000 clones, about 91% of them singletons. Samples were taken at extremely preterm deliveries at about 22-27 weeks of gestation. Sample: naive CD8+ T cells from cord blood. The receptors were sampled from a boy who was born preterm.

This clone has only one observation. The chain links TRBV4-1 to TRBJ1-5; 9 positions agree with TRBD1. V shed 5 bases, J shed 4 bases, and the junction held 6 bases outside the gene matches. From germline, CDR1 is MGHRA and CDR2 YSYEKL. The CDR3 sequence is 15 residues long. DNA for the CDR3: TGCGCCAGCAGCTTATCCGGGACAGGGAATCAGCCCCAGCATTTT. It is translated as CASSLSGTGNQPQHF.

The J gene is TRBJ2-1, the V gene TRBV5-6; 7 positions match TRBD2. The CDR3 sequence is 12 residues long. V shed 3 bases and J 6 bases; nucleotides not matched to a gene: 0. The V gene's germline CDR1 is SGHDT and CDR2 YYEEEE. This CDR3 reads CASSWTSNEQFF. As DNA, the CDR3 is TGTGCCAGCAGCTGGACTAGCAATGAGCAGTTCTTC.

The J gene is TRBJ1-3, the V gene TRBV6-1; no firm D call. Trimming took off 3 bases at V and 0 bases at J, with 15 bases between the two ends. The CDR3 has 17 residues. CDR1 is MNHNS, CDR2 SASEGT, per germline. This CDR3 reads CASSDGNRILSGNTIYF. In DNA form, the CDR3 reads TGTGCCAGCAGTGATGGAAACAGAATTCTCTCTGGAAACACCATATATTTT.

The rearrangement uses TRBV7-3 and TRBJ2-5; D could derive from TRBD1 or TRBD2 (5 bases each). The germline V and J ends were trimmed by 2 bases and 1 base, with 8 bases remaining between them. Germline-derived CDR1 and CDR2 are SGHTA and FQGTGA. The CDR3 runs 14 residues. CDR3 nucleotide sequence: TGTGCCAGCAGCTTATTTGGGGGCCAAGAGACCCAGTACTTC. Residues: CASSLFGGQETQYF.

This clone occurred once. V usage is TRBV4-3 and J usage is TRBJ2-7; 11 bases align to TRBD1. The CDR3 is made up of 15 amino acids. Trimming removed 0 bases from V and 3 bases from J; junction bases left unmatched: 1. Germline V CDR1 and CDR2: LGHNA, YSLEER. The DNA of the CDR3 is TGCGCCAGCAGCCAAGATGGGACAGGGGGCTACGAGCAGTACTTC. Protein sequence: CASSQDGTGGYEQYF.

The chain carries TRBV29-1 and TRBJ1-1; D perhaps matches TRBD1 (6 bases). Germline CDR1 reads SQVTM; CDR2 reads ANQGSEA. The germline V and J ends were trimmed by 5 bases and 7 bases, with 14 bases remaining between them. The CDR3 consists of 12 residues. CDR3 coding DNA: TGCAGCGTTCCACAGGGAGGTGGTGAAGCTTTCTTT. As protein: CSVPQGGGEAFF.

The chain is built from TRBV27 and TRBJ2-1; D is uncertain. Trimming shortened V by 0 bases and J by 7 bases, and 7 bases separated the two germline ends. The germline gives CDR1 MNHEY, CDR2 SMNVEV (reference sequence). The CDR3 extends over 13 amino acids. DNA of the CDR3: TGTGCCAGCAGTTTATCTAGCCTAAATGAGCAGTTCTTC. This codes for CASSLSSLNEQFF.